This TCR beta chain is from a study of blood T cells in healthy people across ages. In this sample, this clonotype turned up once. CDR3 size: 13 residues. Trimming cost V 6 bases and J 2 bases, with 10 bases left between them. Germline assignment: CDR1 SNHLY and CDR2 FYNNEI. The use of a sample-barcoded 5' primer and a J-beta primer mix characterized a second PCR of roughly 7 to 11 cycles. TCRdb itself ran the 5' RACE reads through MiXCR, one entry per CDR3 protein. The sample consists of around 2 million distinct CDR3 sequences, approximately 40% of them appearing once. The chain couples TRBV2 to TRBJ1-2; maybe TRBD1 (5 bases). This TCR was recovered from a human donor in good health. Input material: blood. DNA for the CDR3: TGTGCCAGCAGGGAAAAGGGGAACTATGGCTACACCTTC. Translated: CASREKGNYGYTF.